This T cell receptor (beta chain) was retrieved from a study of blood T cell repertoires in COVID-19. Study-wide context: The study drew acute and convalescent COVID-19 samples from the United States, Italy and Spain. From T cells, B-cell-depleted T cells, or PBMCs came the material, which was cDNA or gDNA.

This clone showed up just once. Under the authors' procedure: Reference gene primer amplification gave estimated nucleated cell counts. Measured with immunoSEQ multiplex PCR; TCRdb has only the in-frame clones, and not every one. That table is the source of V, J and clone size, and D and trimming were worked out from the DNA. The sample consists of a few hundred thousand clones, roughly 85% of them appearing once. The TCR was taken from a young woman with acute or convalescent COVID-19. Sample: peripheral blood.

CDR3 sequence (DNA): TGCAGTGTGGACAGGTTAAACGAGCAGTACTTC. Translating gives CSVDRLNEQYF. The chain combines TRBV20-1 with TRBJ2-7, with 7 bases aligning to TRBD1. Germline CDR1 and CDR2: DFQATT and SNEGSKA (reference sequence). The CDR3 is 11 amino acids. J gave up 5 bases and V 7 bases, and 5 bases lay outside the gene matches.